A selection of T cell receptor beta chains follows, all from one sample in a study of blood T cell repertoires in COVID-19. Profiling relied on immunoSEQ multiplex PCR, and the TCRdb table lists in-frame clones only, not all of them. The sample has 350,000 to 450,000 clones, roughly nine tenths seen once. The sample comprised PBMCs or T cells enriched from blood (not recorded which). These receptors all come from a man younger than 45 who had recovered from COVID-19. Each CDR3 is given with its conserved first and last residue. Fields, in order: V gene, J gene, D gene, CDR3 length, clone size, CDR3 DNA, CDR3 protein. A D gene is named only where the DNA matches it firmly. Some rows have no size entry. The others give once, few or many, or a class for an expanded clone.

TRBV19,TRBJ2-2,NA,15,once,TGTGCCAGTAAGGAGGCGCGGGGAAACACCGGGGAGCTGTTTTTT,CASKEARGNTGELFF
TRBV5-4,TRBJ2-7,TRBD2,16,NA,TGTGCCAGCAGCCCGGCGGGGGAAGCGCCTTTCTACGAGCAGTACTTC,CASSPAGEAPFYEQYF
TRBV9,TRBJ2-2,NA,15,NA,TGTGCCAGCAGCGCCGGGACACCGGGCACCGGGGAGCTGTTTTTT,CASSAGTPGTGELFF
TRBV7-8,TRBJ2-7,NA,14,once,TGTGCCAGCAGCCAGAGGGAAGGGCTCTACGAGCAGTACTTC,CASSQREGLYEQYF
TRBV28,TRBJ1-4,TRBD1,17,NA,TGTGCCAGCAGTTCCCCGGACAGGGGTATTACTAATGAAAAACTGTTTTTT,CASSSPDRGITNEKLFF
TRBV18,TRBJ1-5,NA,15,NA,TGTGCCAGCTCACCAGGGACAATTCGGAATCAGCCCCAGCATTTT,CASSPGTIRNQPQHF
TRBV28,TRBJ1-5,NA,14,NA,TGTGCCAGCAGTTCGGGGGGGGGCAATCAGCCCCAGCATTTT,CASSSGGGNQPQHF
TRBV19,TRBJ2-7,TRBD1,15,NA,TGTGCCAGTAGTCCGGGACAGGGAGCCTCCTACGAGCAGTACTTC,CASSPGQGASYEQYF
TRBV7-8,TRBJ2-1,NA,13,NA,TGTGCCAGCAGCTCGACAATAGTCAATGAGCAGTTCTTC,CASSSTIVNEQFF
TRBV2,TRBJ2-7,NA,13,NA,TGTGCCAGCACGACTAGACACAGCCCACAGCAGTACTTC,CASTTRHSPQQYF
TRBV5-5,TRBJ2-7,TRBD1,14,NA,TGTGCCAGCAGCTTGACACAGGGGGCCCACGAGCAGTACTTC,CASSLTQGAHEQYF
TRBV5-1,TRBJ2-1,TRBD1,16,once,TGCGCCAGCAGCTTGTTAACAGGGGGTTCCTACAATGAGCAGTTCTTC,CASSLLTGGSYNEQFF
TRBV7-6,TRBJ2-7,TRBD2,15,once,TGTGCCAGCAGCTTAGAGTCGGCGGGAGTTCTCGAGCAGTACTTC,CASSLESAGVLEQYF
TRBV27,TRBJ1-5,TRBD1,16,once,TGTGCCAGCAGTTCGGACAGGGTTTATGGCAATCAGCCCCAGCATTTT,CASSSDRVYGNQPQHF
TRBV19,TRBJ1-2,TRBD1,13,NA,TGTGCCAGTAGCCCAACAGGGGGCTATGGCTACACCTTC,CASSPTGGYGYTF
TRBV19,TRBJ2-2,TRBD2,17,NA,TGTGCCAGTAGTGGACTAGCGGGAGGGCCGAACACCGGGGAGCTGTTTTTT,CASSGLAGGPNTGELFF
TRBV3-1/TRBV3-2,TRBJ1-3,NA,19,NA,TGTGCCAGCAGCCGGACGGGAAGCCGGGGGTGGGGCTCTGGAAACACCATATATTTT,CASSRTGSRGWGSGNTIYF
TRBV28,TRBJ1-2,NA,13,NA,TGTGCCAGCAACCCGCAGGGTCTCTATGGCTACACCTTC,CASNPQGLYGYTF
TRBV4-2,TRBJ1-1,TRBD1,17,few,TGTGCCAGCAGCCAAGATACAGGGGGCCCCATGAACACTGAAGCTTTCTTT,CASSQDTGGPMNTEAFF
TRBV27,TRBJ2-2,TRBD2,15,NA,TGTGCCAGCAGTTCTCCGACTAGCGGGTCCGGGGAGCTGTTTTTT,CASSSPTSGSGELFF
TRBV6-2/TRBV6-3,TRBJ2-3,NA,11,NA,TGTGCCAGCAGTGTCGGGGATACGCAGTATTTT,CASSVGDTQYF
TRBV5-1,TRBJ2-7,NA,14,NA,TGCGCCAGCAGTGCATGGGCAGGGCACTACGAGCAGTACTTC,CASSAWAGHYEQYF
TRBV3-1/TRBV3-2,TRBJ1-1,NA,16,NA,TGTGCCAGCAGCTCACAAGCCCGACAGAAGAACACTGAAGCTTTCTTT,CASSSQARQKNTEAFF
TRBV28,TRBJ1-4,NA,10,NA,TGTGCCAGTTTATCTGAAAAACTGTTTTTT,CASLSEKLFF
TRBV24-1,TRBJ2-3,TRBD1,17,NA,TGTGCCACCAGTGATTCCCGCAGGGGGCTTAGTGCAGATACGCAGTATTTT,CATSDSRRGLSADTQYF
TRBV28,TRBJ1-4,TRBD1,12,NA,TGTGCCAGCGGGGGACAGGACGGAAAACTGTTTTTT,CASGGQDGKLFF
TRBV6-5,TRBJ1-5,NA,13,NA,TGTGCCACCCTCCGGGAGGGTGATCAGCCCCAGCATTTT,CATLREGDQPQHF
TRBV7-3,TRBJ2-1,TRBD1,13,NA,TGTGCCAGCAGCAGACAGGGCTCCGATGAGCAGTTCTTC,CASSRQGSDEQFF
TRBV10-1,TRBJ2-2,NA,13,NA,TGCGCCAGCAGTTTGGGAGTTGACGGGGAGCTGTTTTTT,CASSLGVDGELFF
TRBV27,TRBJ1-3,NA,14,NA,TGTGCCAGCAAGTCAGGGGCGCTTGGAAACACCATATATTTT,CASKSGALGNTIYF
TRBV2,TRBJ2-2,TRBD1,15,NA,TGTGCCAGCAGTGTGCGACAGGGGGCGCCCGGGGAGCTGTTTTTT,CASSVRQGAPGELFF
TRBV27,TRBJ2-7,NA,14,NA,TGTGCCAGCAGTTTCGACAAATGGTCCTACGAGCAGTACTTC,CASSFDKWSYEQYF
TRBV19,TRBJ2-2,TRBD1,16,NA,TGTGCCAGTAGCTCACGACAGGGGAGAGGGATCGGGGAGCTGTTTTTT,CASSSRQGRGIGELFF
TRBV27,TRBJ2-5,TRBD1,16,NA,TGTGCCAGCAGTCGCCGGGACAGCGCCCCTCAAGAGACCCAGTACTTC,CASSRRDSAPQETQYF
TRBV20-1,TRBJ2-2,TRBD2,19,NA,TGCAGTGCTAGTCGGAGACTAGCGGGAGAGCTCAGGGGCACCGGGGAGCTGTTTTTT,CSASRRLAGELRGTGELFF
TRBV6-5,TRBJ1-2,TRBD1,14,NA,TGTGCCAGCAGACCCTTAGGGGGCGACTATGGCTACACCTTC,CASRPLGGDYGYTF
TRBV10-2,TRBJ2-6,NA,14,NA,TGCGCCAGCAGCAGGGATTCTGGGGCCAACGTCCTGACTTTC,CASSRDSGANVLTF
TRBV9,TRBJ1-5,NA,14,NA,TGTGCCAGCAGCGTGTCGACAGGAAGGGAGCCCCAGCATTTT,CASSVSTGREPQHF
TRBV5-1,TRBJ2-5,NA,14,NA,TGCGCCAGCAGCTTGGATGGAGGGGAAGAGACCCAGTACTTC,CASSLDGGEETQYF
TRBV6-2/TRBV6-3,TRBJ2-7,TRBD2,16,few,TGTGCCAGCAGTATACGGACTAGCGGGCTCACCTACGAGCAGTACTTC,CASSIRTSGLTYEQYF
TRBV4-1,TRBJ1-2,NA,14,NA,TGCGCCAGCGGCCAAGGCGGCCGGGGCTATGGCTACACCTTC,CASGQGGRGYGYTF
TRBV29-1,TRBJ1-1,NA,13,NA,TGCAGCGCACTGGTAGGGGGGAACACTGAAGCTTTCTTT,CSALVGGNTEAFF
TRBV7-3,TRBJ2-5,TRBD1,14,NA,TGTGCCAGCAGCCCCCGGGACAGGGAAGAGACCCAGTACTTC,CASSPRDREETQYF
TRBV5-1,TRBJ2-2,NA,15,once,TGCGCCAGCAGCTTGCAGGCGAGTTTGACCGGGGAGCTGTTTTTT,CASSLQASLTGELFF
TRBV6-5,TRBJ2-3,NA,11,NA,TGTGCCAGTCGAACGGGGGATACGCAGTATTTT,CASRTGDTQYF
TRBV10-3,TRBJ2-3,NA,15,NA,TGTGCCATCAGTGAGACCCTAGAGAGCACAGATACGCAGTATTTT,CAISETLESTDTQYF
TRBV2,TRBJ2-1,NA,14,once,TGTGCCAGCAGTGACGGGATGGCGTACAATGAGCAGTTCTTC,CASSDGMAYNEQFF
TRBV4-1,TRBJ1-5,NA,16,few,TGCGCCAGCAGTTTAGACAGAGGAGTAGGCAATCAGCCCCAGCATTTT,CASSLDRGVGNQPQHF
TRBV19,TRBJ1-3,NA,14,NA,TGTGCCAGTAGTATTACACAGGAGAGCGACACCATATATTTT,CASSITQESDTIYF
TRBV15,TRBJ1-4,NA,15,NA,TGTGCCACCCCTCCTGCCGCAGCAACTAATGAAAAACTGTTTTTT,CATPPAAATNEKLFF
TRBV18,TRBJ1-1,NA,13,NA,TGTGCCAGCTCCCTGGGACAGAACACTGAAGCTTTCTTT,CASSLGQNTEAFF
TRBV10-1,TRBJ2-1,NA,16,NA,TGCGCCGCGCGCAGGACTGGGACTCTGATCTACAATGAGCAGTTCTTC,CAARRTGTLIYNEQFF
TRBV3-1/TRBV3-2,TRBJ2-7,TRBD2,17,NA,TGTGCCAGCAGCCAAGGATCTAGACTAGCGGGAGCGGTCGAGCAGTACTTC,CASSQGSRLAGAVEQYF
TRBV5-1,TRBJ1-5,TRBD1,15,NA,TGCGCCAGCAGCTTGGAAGGGACAGCGGGCCAGCCCCAGCATTTT,CASSLEGTAGQPQHF
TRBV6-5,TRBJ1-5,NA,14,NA,TGTGCCAGCAGTCCAGGGGTCCCCAATCAGCCCCAGCATTTT,CASSPGVPNQPQHF